The sequence of this T cell receptor beta chain was determined in a study of T cells after yellow fever vaccination. CDR3 length equals 12 residues. Trimming removed 3 bases at V and 8 bases at J, with 10 bases between. Germline values: CDR1 DFQATT, CDR2 SNEGSKA (reference sequence). Each CDR3 protein is one row after TCRdb ran MiXCR on the 5' RACE reads. The sample holds 600,000 to 750,000 distinct CDR3 sequences, approximately 13% seen once. The V call is TRBV20-1, the J call TRBJ1-4, with D perhaps TRBD1 (5 bases). Sequencing used PBMCs, obtained on the day of the yellow fever booster vaccination. The receptor was isolated from a man aged 30 to 39 who received the YFV17D yellow fever vaccine. The CDR3 bases are TGCAGTGCTAGCCAGGGTGGCGAAAAACTGTTTTTT. Protein: CSASQGGEKLFF.